This T cell receptor (beta chain) came from a study of Ad26.COV2.S vaccination and SARS-CoV-2 variants. The treatment was: approximately 18 received Ad26.COV2.S at low or high dose, single or two shots; roughly five received placebo; per-sample allocation not given. Day 63 after the first vaccine or placebo injection was the time point for sampling. V dropped 10 bases and J dropped 5 bases, with 20 bases sitting between them. Germline values: CDR1 LNHDA, CDR2 SQIVND (reference sequence). This CDR3 region has 14 residues. Clones were sequenced by immunoSEQ multiplex PCR, and TCRdb holds only the in-frame ones, with some missing. The sample yields hundreds of thousands of clones, 80% to 90% seen once.

This TCR came from a person between 18 and 65 years old who received the Ad26.COV2.S COVID-19 vaccine or a placebo. This specimen was peripheral blood, taken in a trial of Ad26.COV2.S vaccine versus placebo. The chain links TRBV19 to TRBJ2-5; a weak D match, TRBD2 (5 bases). As DNA, the CDR3 is TGTGCCACCGCCGCGCAGGAGGAAGGTGAGACCCAGTACTTC. This encodes CATAAQEEGETQYF.